This is a list of T cell receptor beta chains from one sample in a study of T cell changes during pregnancy in multiple sclerosis. Assay: immunoSEQ multiplex PCR; the TCRdb copy retains only in-frame clones and omits some. The table shows under 120,000 clones, with approximately 90% occurring only once. Sequencing was performed on peripheral blood, taken after pregnancy. These receptors all come from a female donor with multiple sclerosis, enrolled in a pregnancy study. Both conserved end residues are part of each CDR3. Fields, in order: J gene, clone size, V gene, D gene, CDR3 protein, CDR3 DNA. A D gene is named only where the DNA matches it firmly. Expanded clones get a size class; other rows say once, few or many, or leave the size out.

TRBJ1-1	.	TRBV18	TRBD1	CASSPRWTGGVNTEAFF	TGTGCCAGCTCACCCCGCTGGACAGGGGGGGTGAACACTGAAGCTTTCTTT
TRBJ1-4	.	TRBV7-4	.	CASSPWGLINEKLFF	TGTGCCAGCAGCCCCTGGGGACTGATTAATGAAAAACTGTTTTTT
TRBJ1-1	.	TRBV6-1	.	CASSETGGLEAFF	TGTGCCAGCAGTGAAACCGGGGGGCTAGAAGCTTTCTTT
TRBJ1-6	.	TRBV27	TRBD1	CASSPREGGGRSYNSPLHF	TGTGCCAGCAGTCCAAGGGAAGGGGGCGGTAGATCCTATAATTCACCCCTCCACTTT
TRBJ1-5	.	TRBV5-6	TRBD1	CASSSGTGNVNQPQHF	TGTGCCAGCAGCTCAGGGACAGGGAACGTAAATCAGCCCCAGCATTTT
TRBJ1-2	.	TRBV2	.	CASSGEGGARSYTF	TGTGCCAGCAGTGGGGAAGGGGGGGCTAGGAGCTACACCTTC
TRBJ1-5	.	TRBV2	.	CASRQDWSNQPQHF	TGTGCCAGCCGACAGGACTGGAGCAATCAGCCCCAGCATTTT
TRBJ2-1	.	TRBV7-9	.	CASDRGEQFF	TGTGCCAGCGACCGCGGTGAGCAGTTCTTC
TRBJ2-3	.	TRBV5-1	TRBD2	CASRLEAGGRGDTQYF	TGCGCCAGCAGACTCGAGGCGGGGGGGCGAGGTGATACGCAGTATTTT
TRBJ2-1	.	TRBV6-1	TRBD2	CASSEETSGAYNEQFF	TGTGCCAGCAGTGAGGAGACTAGCGGGGCTTACAATGAGCAGTTCTTC
TRBJ1-5	.	TRBV18	TRBD1	CASSNDRGQNQPQHF	TGTGCCAGCTCAAACGACAGGGGGCAGAATCAGCCCCAGCATTTT
TRBJ1-1	.	TRBV6-1	.	CASNYDTEAFF	TGTGCCAGCAACTATGACACTGAAGCTTTCTTT
TRBJ2-5	once	TRBV4-2	.	CASSQGGGVVQETQYF	TGTGCCAGCAGCCAAGGGGGCGGGGTTGTTCAAGAGACCCAGTACTTC
TRBJ1-1	.	TRBV7-8	.	CASSYRGGARNTEAFF	TGTGCCAGCAGCTATCGGGGGGGGGCAAGGAACACTGAAGCTTTCTTT
TRBJ2-7	once	TRBV5-4	.	CASSPRQSSYEQYF	TGTGCCAGCAGCCCACGACAGTCCTCCTACGAGCAGTACTTC
TRBJ2-4	.	TRBV11-3	TRBD2	CASSQRPSGGASGIQYF	TGTGCCAGCAGCCAAAGGCCTAGCGGGGGGGCCTCGGGCATTCAGTACTTC
TRBJ2-1	.	TRBV18	TRBD2	CASSQTSGGPLEQFF	TGTGCCAGCTCTCAGACTAGCGGGGGGCCTCTGGAGCAGTTCTTC
TRBJ2-5	once	TRBV9	TRBD2	CASSRGTSGDEETQYF	TGTGCCAGCAGCAGAGGGACTAGCGGGGACGAAGAGACCCAGTACTTC
TRBJ1-6	few	TRBV25-1	TRBD1	CASSPTGRSPLHF	TGTGCCAGCTCCCCGACAGGGCGCTCACCCCTCCACTTT
TRBJ1-1	.	TRBV25-1	TRBD1	CASKGWAGGKAEAFF	TGTGCCAGCAAAGGATGGGCAGGGGGCAAGGCTGAAGCTTTCTTT